This T cell receptor beta chain is drawn from a study of blood T cell repertoires in COVID-19. Germline CDR1 is SGHRS and CDR2 is YFSETQ. There are 14 residues in the CDR3. V was pared by 4 bases and J by 1 base, with 3 bases of the junction left unmatched. This clone has a handful of counts. Study processing details: Reference gene primer amplification gave estimated nucleated cell counts. The protocol was immunoSEQ multiplex PCR, while the TCRdb copy is restricted to in-frame clones and leaves out a portion. That table furnishes V, J and clone size, whereas the DNA furnished D and trimming. This table has about 110,000 clones, roughly 88% appearing once.

This clonotype was obtained from an older woman with acute or convalescent COVID-19. The chain links TRBV5-1 to TRBJ2-3, with TRBD2 matching over 7 bases. Sequencing used peripheral blood. The CDR3 spells CASSPSGGTDTQYF. The CDR3 bases are TGCGCCAGCAGCCCCAGCGGGGGCACAGATACGCAGTATTTT. The full variable domain, rest sourced from reference TRBV5-1 and TRBJ2-3, is KAGVTQTPRYLIKTRGQQVTLSCSPISGHRSVSWYQQTPGQGLQFLFEYFSETQRNKGNFPGRFSGRQFSNSRSEMNVSTLELGDSALYLCASSPSGGTDTQYFGPGTRLTVL.